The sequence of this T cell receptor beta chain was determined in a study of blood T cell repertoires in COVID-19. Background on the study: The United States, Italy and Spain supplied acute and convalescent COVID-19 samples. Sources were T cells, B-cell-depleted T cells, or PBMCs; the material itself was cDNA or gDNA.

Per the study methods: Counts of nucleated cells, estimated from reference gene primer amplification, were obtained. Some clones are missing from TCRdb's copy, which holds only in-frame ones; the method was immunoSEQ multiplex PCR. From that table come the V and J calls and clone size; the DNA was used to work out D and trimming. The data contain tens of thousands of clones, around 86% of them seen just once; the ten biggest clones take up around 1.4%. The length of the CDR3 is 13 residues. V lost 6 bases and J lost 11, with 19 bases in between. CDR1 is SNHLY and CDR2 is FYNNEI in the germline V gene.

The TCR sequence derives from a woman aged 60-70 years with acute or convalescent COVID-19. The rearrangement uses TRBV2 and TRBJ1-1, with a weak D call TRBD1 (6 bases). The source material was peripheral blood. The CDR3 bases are TGTGCCAGCAGGGGACATCCCGAAGGGAGTGCTTTCTTT. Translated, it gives CASRGHPEGSAFF.